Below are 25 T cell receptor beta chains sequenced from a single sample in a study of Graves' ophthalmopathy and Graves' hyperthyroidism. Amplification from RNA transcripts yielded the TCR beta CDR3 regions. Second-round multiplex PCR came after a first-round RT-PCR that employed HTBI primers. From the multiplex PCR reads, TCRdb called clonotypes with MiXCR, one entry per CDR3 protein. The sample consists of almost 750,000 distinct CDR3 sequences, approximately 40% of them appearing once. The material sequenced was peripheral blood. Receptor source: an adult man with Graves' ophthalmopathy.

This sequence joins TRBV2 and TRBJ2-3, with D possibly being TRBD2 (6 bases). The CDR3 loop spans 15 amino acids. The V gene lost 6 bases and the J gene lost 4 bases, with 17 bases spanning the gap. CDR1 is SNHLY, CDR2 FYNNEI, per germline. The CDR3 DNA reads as TGTGCCAGCAGGATACTAACGGGAGATGCAGATACGCAGTATTTT. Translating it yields CASRILTGDADTQYF.

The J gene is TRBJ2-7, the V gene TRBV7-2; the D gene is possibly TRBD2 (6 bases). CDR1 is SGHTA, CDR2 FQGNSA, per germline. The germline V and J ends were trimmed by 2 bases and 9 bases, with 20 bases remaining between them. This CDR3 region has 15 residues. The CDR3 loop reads CASSLKAVLEGRQYF. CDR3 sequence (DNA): TGTGCCAGCAGCTTAAAGGCGGTATTGGAGGGGCGGCAGTACTTC.

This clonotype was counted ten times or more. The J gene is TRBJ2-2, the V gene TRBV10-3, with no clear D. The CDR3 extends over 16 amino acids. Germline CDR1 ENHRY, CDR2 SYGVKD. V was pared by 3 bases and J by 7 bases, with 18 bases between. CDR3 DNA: TGTGCCATCAGTGAATCGAAACGAGCGTCGGTCGGGGAGCTGTTTTTT. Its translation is CAISESKRASVGELFF.

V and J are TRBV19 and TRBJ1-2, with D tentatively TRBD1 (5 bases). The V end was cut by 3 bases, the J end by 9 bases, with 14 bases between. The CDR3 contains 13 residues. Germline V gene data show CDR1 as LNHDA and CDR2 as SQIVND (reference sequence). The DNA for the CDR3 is TGTGCCAGTAGTATCGGGGACTCCCGCCGCTACACCTTC. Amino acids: CASSIGDSRRYTF.

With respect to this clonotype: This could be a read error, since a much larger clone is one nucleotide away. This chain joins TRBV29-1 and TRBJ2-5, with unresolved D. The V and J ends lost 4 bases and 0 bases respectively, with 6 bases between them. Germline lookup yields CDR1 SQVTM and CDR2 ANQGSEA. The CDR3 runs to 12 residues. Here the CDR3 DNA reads TGCAGCGTTGGTTCACACCAAGAGACCCAGTACTTC. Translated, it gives CSVGSHQETQYF.

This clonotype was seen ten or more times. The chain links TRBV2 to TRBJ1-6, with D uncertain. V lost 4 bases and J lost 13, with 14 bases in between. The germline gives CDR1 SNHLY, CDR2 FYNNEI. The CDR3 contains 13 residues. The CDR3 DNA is TGTGCCAGCAGTGGCTACTCGGATAGTCCCCTCCACTTT. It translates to CASSGYSDSPLHF.

The DNA for the CDR3 is TGCAGCGTTGGACAGGCACCTCAGGAGACCCAGTACTTC. Amino acid sequence: CSVGQAPQETQYF. The chain recombines TRBV29-1 with TRBJ2-5; D is perhaps TRBD1 (6 bases). This CDR3 has 13 residues. Trimming took off 4 bases at V and 5 bases at J, with 14 bases between the two ends. Germline values: CDR1 SQVTM, CDR2 ANQGSEA.

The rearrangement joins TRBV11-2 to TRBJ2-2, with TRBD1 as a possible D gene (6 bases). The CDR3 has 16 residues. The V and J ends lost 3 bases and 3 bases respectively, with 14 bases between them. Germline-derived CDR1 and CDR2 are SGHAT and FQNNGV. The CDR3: CASSLEIQGYTGELFF. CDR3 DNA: TGTGCCAGCAGCTTGGAGATACAGGGATACACCGGGGAGCTGTTTTTT.

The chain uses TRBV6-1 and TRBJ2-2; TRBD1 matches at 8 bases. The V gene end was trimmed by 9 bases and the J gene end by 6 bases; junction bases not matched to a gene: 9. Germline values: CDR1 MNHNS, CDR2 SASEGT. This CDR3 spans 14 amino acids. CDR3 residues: CASWTGWIAGELFF. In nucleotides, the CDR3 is TGTGCCAGTTGGACAGGGTGGATAGCCGGGGAGCTGTTTTTT.

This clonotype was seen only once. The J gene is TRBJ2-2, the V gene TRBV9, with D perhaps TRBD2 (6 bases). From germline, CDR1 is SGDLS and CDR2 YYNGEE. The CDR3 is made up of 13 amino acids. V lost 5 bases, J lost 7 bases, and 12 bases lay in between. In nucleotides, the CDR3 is TGTGCCAGCAGGCCATGGGAGGTCGGGGAGCTGTTTTTT. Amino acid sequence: CASRPWEVGELFF.

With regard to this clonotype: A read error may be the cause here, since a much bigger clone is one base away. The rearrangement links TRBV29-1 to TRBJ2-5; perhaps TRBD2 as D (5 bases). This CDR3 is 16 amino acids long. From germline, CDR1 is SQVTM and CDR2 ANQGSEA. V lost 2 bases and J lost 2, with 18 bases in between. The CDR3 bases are TGCAGCGTTGAAACGGACGGGGTGTGGGCTCAAGAGACCCAGTACTTC. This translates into CSVETDGVWAQETQYF.

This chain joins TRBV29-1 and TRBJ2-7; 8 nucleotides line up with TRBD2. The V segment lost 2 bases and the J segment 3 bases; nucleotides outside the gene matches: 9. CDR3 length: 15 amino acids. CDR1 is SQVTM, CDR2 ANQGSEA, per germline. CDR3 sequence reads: CSVERLAGLRYEQYF. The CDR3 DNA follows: TGCAGCGTTGAACGGCTAGCGGGCCTTCGCTACGAGCAGTACTTC.

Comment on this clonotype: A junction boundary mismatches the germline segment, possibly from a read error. CDR3 nucleotides: TGTGCCAGCAGTTACGAGGGGTTCTCGAACACCGGGGAGCTGTTTTTT. This encodes CASSYEGFSNTGELFF. The V and J genes are TRBV10-3 and TRBJ2-2; D tentatively fits TRBD1 or TRBD2 (5 bases each). The CDR3 extends over 16 amino acids. The germline CDR1 and CDR2 sequences are ENHRY and SYGVKD.

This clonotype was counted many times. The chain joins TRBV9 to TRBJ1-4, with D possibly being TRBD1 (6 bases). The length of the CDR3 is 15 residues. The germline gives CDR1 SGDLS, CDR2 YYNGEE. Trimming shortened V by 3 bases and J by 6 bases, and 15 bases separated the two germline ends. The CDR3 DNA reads TGTGCCAGCAGCGGGGGACAAGGCCATCATGAAAAACTGTTTTTT. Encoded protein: CASSGGQGHHEKLFF. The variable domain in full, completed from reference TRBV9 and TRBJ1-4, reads DSGVTQTPKHLITATGQRVTLRCSPRSGDLSVYWYQQSLDQGLQFLIQYYNGEERAKGNILERFSAQQFPDLHSELNLSSLELGDSALYFCASSGGQGHHEKLFFGSGTQLSVL.

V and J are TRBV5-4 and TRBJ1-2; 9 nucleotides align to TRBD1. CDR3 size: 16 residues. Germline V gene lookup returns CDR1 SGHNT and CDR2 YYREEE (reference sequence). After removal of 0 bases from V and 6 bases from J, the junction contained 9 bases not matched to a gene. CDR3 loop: CASSLASGQGRDGYTF. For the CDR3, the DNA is TGTGCCAGCAGCTTGGCCTCCGGACAGGGGAGGGATGGCTACACCTTC.

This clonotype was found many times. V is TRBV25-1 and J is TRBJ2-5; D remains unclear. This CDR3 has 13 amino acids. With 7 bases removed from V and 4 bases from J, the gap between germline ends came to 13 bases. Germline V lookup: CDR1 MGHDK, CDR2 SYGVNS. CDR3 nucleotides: TGTGCCAGCAACCCTATATCAGGAGAGACCCAGTACTTC. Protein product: CASNPISGETQYF.

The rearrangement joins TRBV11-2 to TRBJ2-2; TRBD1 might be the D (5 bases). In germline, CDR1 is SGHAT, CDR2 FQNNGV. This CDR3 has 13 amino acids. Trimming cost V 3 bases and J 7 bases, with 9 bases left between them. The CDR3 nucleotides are TGTGCCAGCAGCTTTCAGGGTATCGGGGAGCTGTTTTTT. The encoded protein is CASSFQGIGELFF.

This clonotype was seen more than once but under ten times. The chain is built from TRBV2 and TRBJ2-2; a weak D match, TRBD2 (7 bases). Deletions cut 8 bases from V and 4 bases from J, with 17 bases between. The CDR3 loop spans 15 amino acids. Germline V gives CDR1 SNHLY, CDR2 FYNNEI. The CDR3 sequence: CASSGGRGVTGELFF. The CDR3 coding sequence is TGTGCCAGCTCGGGGGGCAGGGGCGTCACCGGGGAGCTGTTTTTT.

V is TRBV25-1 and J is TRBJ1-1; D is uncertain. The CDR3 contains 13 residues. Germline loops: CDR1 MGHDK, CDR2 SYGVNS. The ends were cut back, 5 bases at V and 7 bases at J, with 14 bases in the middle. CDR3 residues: CASSSTVIFEAFF. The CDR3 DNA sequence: TGTGCCAGCAGTTCTACAGTGATCTTTGAAGCTTTCTTT.

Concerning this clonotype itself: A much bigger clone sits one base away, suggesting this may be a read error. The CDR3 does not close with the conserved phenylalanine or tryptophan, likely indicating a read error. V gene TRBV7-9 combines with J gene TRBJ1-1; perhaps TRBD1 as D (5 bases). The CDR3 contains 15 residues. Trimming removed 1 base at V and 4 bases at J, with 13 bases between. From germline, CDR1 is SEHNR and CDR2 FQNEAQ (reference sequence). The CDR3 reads CASSLGEHGATEAFL. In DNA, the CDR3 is TGTGCCAGCAGCTTAGGGGAACACGGGGCCACTGAAGCTTTCCTT.

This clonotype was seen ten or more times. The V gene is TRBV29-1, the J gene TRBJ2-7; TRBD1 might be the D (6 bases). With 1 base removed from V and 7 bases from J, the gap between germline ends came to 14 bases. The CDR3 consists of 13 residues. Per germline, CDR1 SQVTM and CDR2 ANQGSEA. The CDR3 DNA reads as TGCAGCGTTGAAGGAGAGGGGGTAAAGGAGCAGTACTTC. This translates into CSVEGEGVKEQYF.

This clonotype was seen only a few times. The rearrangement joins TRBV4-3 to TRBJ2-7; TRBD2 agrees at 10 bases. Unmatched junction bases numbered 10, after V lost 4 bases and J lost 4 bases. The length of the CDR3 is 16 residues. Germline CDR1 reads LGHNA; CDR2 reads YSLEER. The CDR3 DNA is TGCGCCAGCAGCCCTCAAACCCTAGCGGGAGAGTACGAGCAGTACTTC. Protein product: CASSPQTLAGEYEQYF.

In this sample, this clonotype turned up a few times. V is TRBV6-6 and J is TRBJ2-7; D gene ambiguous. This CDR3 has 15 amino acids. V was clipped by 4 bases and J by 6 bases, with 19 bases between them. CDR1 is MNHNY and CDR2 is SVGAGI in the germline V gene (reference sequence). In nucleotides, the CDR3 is TGTGCCAGCAGTTTGACCATCCTCAAGAGAATCGAGCAGTACTTC. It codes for CASSLTILKRIEQYF.

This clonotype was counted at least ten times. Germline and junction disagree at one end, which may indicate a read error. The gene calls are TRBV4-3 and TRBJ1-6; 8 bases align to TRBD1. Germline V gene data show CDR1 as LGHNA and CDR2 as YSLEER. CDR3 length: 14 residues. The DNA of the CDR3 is TGTGCCAGCAGCCAAGGACAGGGAAATTCACCCCTCCACTTT. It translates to CASSQGQGNSPLHF.

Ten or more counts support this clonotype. The CDR3 loop reads CAISALPLRNTEAFF. The DNA for the CDR3 is TGTGCCATCAGTGCGTTACCCCTCCGGAACACTGAAGCTTTCTTT. The chain carries TRBV10-3 and TRBJ1-1; D unresolved. Germline V gene sequence: CDR1 ENHRY, CDR2 SYGVKD. CDR3 length: 15 amino acids. The V and J ends lost 4 bases and 1 base respectively, with 13 bases between them.